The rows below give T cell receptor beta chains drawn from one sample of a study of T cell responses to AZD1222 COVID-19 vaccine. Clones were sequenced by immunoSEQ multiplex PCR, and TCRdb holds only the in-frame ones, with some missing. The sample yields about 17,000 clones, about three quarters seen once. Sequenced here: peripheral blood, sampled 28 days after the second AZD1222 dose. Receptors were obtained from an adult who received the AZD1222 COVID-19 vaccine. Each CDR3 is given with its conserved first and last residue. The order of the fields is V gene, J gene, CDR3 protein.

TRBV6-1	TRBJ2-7	CASSEIGAVYEQYF
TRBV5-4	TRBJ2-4	CASSRLEQVDIQYF
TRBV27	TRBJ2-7	CASSLRSISSYEQYF
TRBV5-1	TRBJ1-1	CASSLAGSTEAFF
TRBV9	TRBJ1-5	CASSAGQGSNQPQHF
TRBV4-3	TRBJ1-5	CASSQVGRFGEPQHF
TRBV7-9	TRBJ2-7	CASSSTLGGRGEQYF
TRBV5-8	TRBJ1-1	CASSLVRVGEAFF
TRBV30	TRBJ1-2	CAWNTGAYGYGYTF
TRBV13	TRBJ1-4	CASSHETGGEKLFF
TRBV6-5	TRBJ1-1	CASSYRGTGNTEAFF
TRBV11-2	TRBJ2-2	CASSLDPVPGLITGELFF
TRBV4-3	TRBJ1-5	CASSQEVIGSNGNQPQHF
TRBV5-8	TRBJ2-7	CASSAERASYEQYF
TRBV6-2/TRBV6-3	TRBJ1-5	CASSYGGVAQPQHF
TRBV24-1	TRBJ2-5	CATSDPGTGEETQYF
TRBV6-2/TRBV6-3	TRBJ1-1	CASSYSPKRGAMNTEAFF
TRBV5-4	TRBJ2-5	CASSTAQTQYF
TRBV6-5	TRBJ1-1	CASSYSNRGDTEAFF
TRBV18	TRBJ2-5	CASSPEGARETQYF
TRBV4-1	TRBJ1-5	CASSQERTGGNGNQPQHF
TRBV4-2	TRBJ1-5	CASRITAGGDQPQHF
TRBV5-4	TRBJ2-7	CASSGTSGINEQYF
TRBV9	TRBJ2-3	CASSLLGTYTDTQYF
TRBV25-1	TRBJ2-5	CASRQGEGAQTQYF
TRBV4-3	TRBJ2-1	CASSQADNEQFF
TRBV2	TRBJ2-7	CASVSYEQYF